The rows below give T cell receptor beta chains drawn from one sample of a study of tumor-infiltrating lymphocytes in primary liver carcinoma. TCRdb passed the multiplex PCR reads through MiXCR, listing each CDR3 protein once. Seen here are about 320,000 distinct CDR3 sequences, roughly two thirds observed once, and the top ten hold approximately 9%. Material: peripheral blood. These receptors all stem from a man in his forties with primary liver carcinoma and hepatitis B virus infection. Each CDR3 is given with its conserved first and last residue. The order of the fields is clone size, V gene, J gene, D gene, CDR3 protein, CDR3 DNA. A D gene is named only where the DNA matches it firmly. Where a row states a size, it is once, few, many or the class of an expanded clone; other rows omit it.

clone_size: many; v_call: TRBV29-1; j_call: TRBJ1-2; d_call: -; cdr3_aa: CSVEDRGMSGYTF; cdr3_nt: TGCAGCGTTGAAGACAGGGGAATGAGTGGCTACACCTTC
clone_size: -; v_call: TRBV5-1; j_call: TRBJ2-1; d_call: -; cdr3_aa: CASSLGVGGRSRYNEQFF; cdr3_nt: TGCGCCAGCAGCTTGGGGGTCGGGGGGCGCTCGAGGTACAATGAGCAGTTCTTC
clone_size: -; v_call: TRBV6-4; j_call: TRBJ2-2; d_call: -; cdr3_aa: CASSGVPSGEMFF; cdr3_nt: TGTGCCAGCAGTGGGGTTCCGTCCGGGGAGATGTTTTTT
clone_size: -; v_call: TRBV7-8; j_call: TRBJ2-5; d_call: TRBD2; cdr3_aa: CASSLQRGVETQYF; cdr3_nt: TGTGCCAGCAGCCTTCAGCGGGGGGTAGAGACCCAGTACTTC
clone_size: -; v_call: TRBV11-1; j_call: TRBJ2-1; d_call: -; cdr3_aa: CASSPSSRSISYNEQFF; cdr3_nt: TGTGCCAGCAGCCCTTCTAGCAGGTCCATCTCCTACAATGAACAGTTCTTC
clone_size: -; v_call: TRBV6-2/TRBV6-3; j_call: TRBJ2-7; d_call: TRBD1; cdr3_aa: CASSAGTAYYNEQYF; cdr3_nt: TGTGCCAGCAGCGCCGGGACAGCTTATTACAACGAGCAGTACTTC
clone_size: few; v_call: TRBV11-2; j_call: TRBJ1-6; d_call: -; cdr3_aa: CASSLVGRDSPLHF; cdr3_nt: TGTGCCAGCAGCTTAGTTGGCAGAGATTCACCCCTCCACTTT
clone_size: few; v_call: TRBV6-5; j_call: TRBJ2-7; d_call: TRBD2; cdr3_aa: CASSRRGTSGLSYEQYF; cdr3_nt: TGTGCCAGCAGCCGTCGGGGTACTAGCGGGCTTTCCTACGAGCAGTACTTC
clone_size: -; v_call: TRBV5-4; j_call: TRBJ2-7; d_call: TRBD1; cdr3_aa: CASNSDRGNSYEQYF; cdr3_nt: TGTGCCAGCAACTCGGACAGGGGAAATAGCTACGAGCAGTACTTC
clone_size: few; v_call: TRBV28; j_call: TRBJ2-3; d_call: -; cdr3_aa: CASRVNTDTQYF; cdr3_nt: TGTGCCAGCAGGGTTAACACAGATACGCAGTATTTT
clone_size: many; v_call: TRBV29-1; j_call: TRBJ2-7; d_call: -; cdr3_aa: CSARFGGPYEQYF; cdr3_nt: TGCAGCGCCCGGTTTGGGGGACCCTACGAGCAGTACTTC
clone_size: few; v_call: TRBV5-4; j_call: TRBJ2-3; d_call: -; cdr3_aa: CASSPYSTGVDTQYF; cdr3_nt: TGTGCCAGCAGCCCCTACTCAACAGGAGTAGATACGCAGTATTTT
clone_size: few; v_call: TRBV12-3/TRBV12-4; j_call: TRBJ1-1; d_call: -; cdr3_aa: CASSFGDEASF; cdr3_nt: TGTGCCAGCAGTTTTGGGGACGAAGCTTCCTTT
clone_size: -; v_call: TRBV25-1; j_call: TRBJ2-7; d_call: TRBD2; cdr3_aa: CARRREGYEQYF; cdr3_nt: TGTGCCAGACGACGGGAGGGCTACGAGCAGTACTTC
clone_size: -; v_call: TRBV11-2; j_call: TRBJ2-5; d_call: -; cdr3_aa: CAGSLPRGEETQYF; cdr3_nt: TGTGCCGGCAGCCTCCCCCGGGGAGAAGAGACCCAGTACTTC
clone_size: -; v_call: TRBV11-1; j_call: TRBJ2-7; d_call: TRBD2; cdr3_aa: CSSSRPVLAGASYEQYF; cdr3_nt: TGTTCCAGCAGCCGTCCTGTCTTAGCGGGAGCCAGCTACGAGCAGTACTTC
clone_size: -; v_call: TRBV11-2; j_call: TRBJ2-7; d_call: -; cdr3_aa: CASCRTLTYEQYF; cdr3_nt: TGTGCCAGCTGCAGAACCCTCACCTACGAGCAGTACTTC
clone_size: -; v_call: TRBV11-2; j_call: TRBJ2-3; d_call: TRBD2; cdr3_aa: CASSSLAGVADTQYF; cdr3_nt: TGTGCTAGCAGCTCCCTAGCGGGAGTGGCAGATACGCAGTATTTT
clone_size: few; v_call: TRBV11-2; j_call: TRBJ2-7; d_call: -; cdr3_aa: CASRGGATGIGEQYF; cdr3_nt: TGTGCCAGCAGGGGAGGGGCCACAGGGATAGGGGAGCAGTACTTC
clone_size: -; v_call: TRBV6-5; j_call: TRBJ2-5; d_call: -; cdr3_aa: CASSSHREALEAQYF; cdr3_nt: TGTGCCAGCAGTAGCCACAGGGAAGCACTGGAGGCCCAGTACTTC
clone_size: -; v_call: TRBV7-2; j_call: TRBJ2-2; d_call: -; cdr3_aa: CASSLVERGGELSF; cdr3_nt: TGTGCCAGCAGCTTAGTGGAGCGTGGCGGGGAGCTGTCTTTT
clone_size: -; v_call: TRBV5-1; j_call: TRBJ1-2; d_call: TRBD1; cdr3_aa: CANSAGTGSNYGYTF; cdr3_nt: TGCGCCAACAGCGCCGGGACAGGGTCTAACTATGGCTACACCTTC
clone_size: -; v_call: TRBV11-2; j_call: TRBJ2-7; d_call: -; cdr3_aa: CASSLAGSYKQYF; cdr3_nt: TGTGCCAGCAGCTTAGCCGGGTCCTACAAGCAGTACTTC
clone_size: -; v_call: TRBV6-4; j_call: TRBJ1-6; d_call: TRBD1; cdr3_aa: CASIPGTAAWKPLHF; cdr3_nt: TGTGCCAGCATTCCCGGGACAGCGGCATGGAAACCCCTCCACTTT
clone_size: -; v_call: TRBV20-1; j_call: TRBJ2-3; d_call: TRBD1; cdr3_aa: CSAISGGHPTDTQYF; cdr3_nt: TGCAGTGCTATATCAGGGGGTCACCCCACAGATACGCAGTATTTT
clone_size: -; v_call: TRBV28; j_call: TRBJ2-7; d_call: TRBD2; cdr3_aa: CASSAPAAGDYEQYF; cdr3_nt: TGTGCCAGCAGCGCCCCAGCGGCGGGAGACTACGAGCAGTACTTC
clone_size: many; v_call: TRBV29-1; j_call: TRBJ2-1; d_call: -; cdr3_aa: CSVGQANEQFF; cdr3_nt: TGCAGCGTTGGACAGGCCAATGAGCAGTTCTTC
clone_size: many; v_call: TRBV5-6; j_call: TRBJ2-3; d_call: -; cdr3_aa: CASSFRPRRGDTQYF; cdr3_nt: TGTGCCAGCAGCTTCAGGCCCCGCCGGGGGGATACGCAGTATTTT
clone_size: -; v_call: TRBV29-1; j_call: TRBJ2-6; d_call: -; cdr3_aa: CSVEDPVARVANVLTF; cdr3_nt: TGCAGCGTTGAAGACCCAGTAGCGAGGGTGGCCAACGTCCTGACTTTC
clone_size: -; v_call: TRBV5-1; j_call: TRBJ2-1; d_call: TRBD2; cdr3_aa: CAISFSGGYNEQFF; cdr3_nt: TGCGCCATCAGCTTTAGCGGGGGGTACAATGAGCAGTTCTTC
clone_size: many; v_call: TRBV14; j_call: TRBJ2-7; d_call: TRBD2; cdr3_aa: CASSQEGTGGPEQYF; cdr3_nt: TGTGCCAGCAGCCAAGAAGGGACGGGAGGGCCGGAGCAGTACTTC
clone_size: -; v_call: TRBV11-3; j_call: TRBJ2-3; d_call: TRBD2; cdr3_aa: CASSGSPAGGGDTQYF; cdr3_nt: TGTGCCAGTAGCGGCAGCCCGGCGGGAGGAGGAGATACGCAGTATTTT
clone_size: many; v_call: TRBV11-2; j_call: TRBJ1-1; d_call: -; cdr3_aa: CASSLGSSRTEAFF; cdr3_nt: TGTGCCAGCAGTCTAGGGTCCTCGCGGACTGAAGCTTTCTTT
clone_size: -; v_call: TRBV11-2; j_call: TRBJ2-2; d_call: -; cdr3_aa: CVSSFEQISTGELFF; cdr3_nt: TGTGTCAGCAGCTTTGAGCAGATTTCAACAGGGGAGCTGTTTTTT
clone_size: -; v_call: TRBV11-1; j_call: TRBJ2-4; d_call: TRBD2; cdr3_aa: CASSFPGISGTKNIQYF; cdr3_nt: TGTGCGAGCAGCTTTCCCGGGATTAGCGGGACCAAAAACATTCAATACTTC
clone_size: -; v_call: TRBV7-3; j_call: TRBJ2-1; d_call: TRBD2; cdr3_aa: CASSEAGMNEQFF; cdr3_nt: TGTGCCAGCAGCGAAGCGGGGATGAATGAGCAGTTCTTC